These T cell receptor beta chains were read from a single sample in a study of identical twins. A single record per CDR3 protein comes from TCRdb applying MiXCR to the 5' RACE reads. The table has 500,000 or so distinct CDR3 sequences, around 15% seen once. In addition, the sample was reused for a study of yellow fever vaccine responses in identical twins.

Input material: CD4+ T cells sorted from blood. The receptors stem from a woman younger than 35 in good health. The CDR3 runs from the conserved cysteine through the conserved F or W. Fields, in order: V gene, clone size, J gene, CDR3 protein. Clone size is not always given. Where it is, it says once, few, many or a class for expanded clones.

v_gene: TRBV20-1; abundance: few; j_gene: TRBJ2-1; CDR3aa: CSARDQFSYNEQFF
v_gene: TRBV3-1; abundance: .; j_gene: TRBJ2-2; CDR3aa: CASSAWRGDTGELFF
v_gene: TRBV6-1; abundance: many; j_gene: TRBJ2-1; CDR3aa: CASTSRGGLNNEQFF
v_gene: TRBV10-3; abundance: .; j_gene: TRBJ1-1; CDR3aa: CAISESLLGDETNTEAFF
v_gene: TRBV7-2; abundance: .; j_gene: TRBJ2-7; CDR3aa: CASSLAAPGGTHEQYF
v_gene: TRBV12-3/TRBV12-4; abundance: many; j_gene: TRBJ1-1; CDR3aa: CASSRDKNTEAFF
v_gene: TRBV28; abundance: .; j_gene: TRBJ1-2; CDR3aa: CASTGLSGYTF
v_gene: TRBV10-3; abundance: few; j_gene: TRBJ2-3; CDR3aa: CATTGEDTQYF
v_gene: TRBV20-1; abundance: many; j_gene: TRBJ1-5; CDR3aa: CSARDSRGGSNQPQHF
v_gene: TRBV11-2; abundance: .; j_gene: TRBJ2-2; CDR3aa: CASSRFVSGTGELFF
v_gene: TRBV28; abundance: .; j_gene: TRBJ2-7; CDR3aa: CASRTQVKVGAPYEQYF
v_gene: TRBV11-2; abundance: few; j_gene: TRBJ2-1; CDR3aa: CASSHKTAGSYNEQFF
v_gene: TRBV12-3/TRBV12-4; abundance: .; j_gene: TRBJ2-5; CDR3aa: CASSQGQKETQYF
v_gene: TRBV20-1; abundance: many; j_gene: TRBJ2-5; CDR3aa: CSASRGQETQYF
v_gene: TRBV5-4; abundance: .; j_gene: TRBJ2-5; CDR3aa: CASSLEWGQETQYF
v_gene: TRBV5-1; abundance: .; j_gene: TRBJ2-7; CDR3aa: CASRPSPGTGEQYF
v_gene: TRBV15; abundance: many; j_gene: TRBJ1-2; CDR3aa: CATSTPKNYGYTF
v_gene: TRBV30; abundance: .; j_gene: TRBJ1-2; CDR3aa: CAWTGGGGYTF
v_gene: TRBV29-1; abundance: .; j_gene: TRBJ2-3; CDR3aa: CSVVTLSTDTLYF
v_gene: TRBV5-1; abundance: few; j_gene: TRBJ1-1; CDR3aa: CASSLGQGSPTTSEAFF
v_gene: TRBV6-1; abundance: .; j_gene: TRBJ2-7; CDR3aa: CASKEAGQGSYEQYF
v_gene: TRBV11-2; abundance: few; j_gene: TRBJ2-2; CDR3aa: CASSLILRNRTPNTGELFF
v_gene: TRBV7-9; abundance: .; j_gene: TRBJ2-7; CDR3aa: CASSLVGNSSYEQYF
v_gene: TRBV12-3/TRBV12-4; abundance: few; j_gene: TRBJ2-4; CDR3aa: CASSFGPPNRNIQYF
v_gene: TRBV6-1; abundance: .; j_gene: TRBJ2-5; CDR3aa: CASRMTLDSLRTQYF
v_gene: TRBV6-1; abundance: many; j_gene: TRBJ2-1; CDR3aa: CASLKGGGDNEQFF
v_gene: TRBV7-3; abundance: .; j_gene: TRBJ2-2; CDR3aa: CASRAGVLNTGELFF
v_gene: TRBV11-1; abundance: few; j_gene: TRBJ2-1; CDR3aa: CASRTYEGHSSSYNEQFF
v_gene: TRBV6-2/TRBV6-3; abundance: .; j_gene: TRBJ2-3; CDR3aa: CASKSRTLAGDLDTQYF
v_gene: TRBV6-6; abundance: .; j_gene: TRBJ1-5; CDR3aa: CASSYSGVQPQHF
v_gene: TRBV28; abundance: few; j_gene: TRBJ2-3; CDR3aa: CASSWVGASTDTQYF
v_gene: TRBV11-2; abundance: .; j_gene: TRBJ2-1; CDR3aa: CASSSTSGGPENNEQFF
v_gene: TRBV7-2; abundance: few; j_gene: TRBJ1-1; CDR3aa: CASSLAGPGTEAFF
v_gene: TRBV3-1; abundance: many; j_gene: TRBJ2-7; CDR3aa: CASSQPGQGAHEQYF
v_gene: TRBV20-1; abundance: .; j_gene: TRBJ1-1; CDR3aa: CSARPVVNTEAFF
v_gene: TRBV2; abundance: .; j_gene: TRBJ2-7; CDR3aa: CASSVGETYEQYF
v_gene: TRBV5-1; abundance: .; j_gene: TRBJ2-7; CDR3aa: CASSGQGPFSYEQYF
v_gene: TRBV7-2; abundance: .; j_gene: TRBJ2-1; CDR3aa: CASSLRLSPSYNEQFF
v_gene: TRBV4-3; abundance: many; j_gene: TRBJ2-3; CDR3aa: CASSQGDRGTDTQYF
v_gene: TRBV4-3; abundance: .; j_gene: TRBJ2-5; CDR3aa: CASSLVRGETQYF
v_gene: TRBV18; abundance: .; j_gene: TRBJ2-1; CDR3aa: CASSPPFRPTSGTSSYNEQFF
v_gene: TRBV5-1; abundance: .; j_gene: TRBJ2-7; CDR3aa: CASSEGPSSYEQYF
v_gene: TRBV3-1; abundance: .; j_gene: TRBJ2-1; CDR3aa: CASSIGAAYNEQFF
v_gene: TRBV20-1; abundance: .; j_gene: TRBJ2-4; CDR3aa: CSARGAGLAKNIQYF
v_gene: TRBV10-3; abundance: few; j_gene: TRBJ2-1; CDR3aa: CAISERSGAQYNEQFF
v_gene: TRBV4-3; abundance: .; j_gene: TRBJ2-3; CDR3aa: CASSQDPSTRDTQYF
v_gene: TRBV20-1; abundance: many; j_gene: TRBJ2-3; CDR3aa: CSAMTSGRLDTQYF
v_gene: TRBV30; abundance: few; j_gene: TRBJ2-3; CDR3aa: CAWSVPTGHTDTQYF